Sequencing of this T cell receptor (beta chain) was carried out in a study of immune heterogeneity within non-small cell lung tumors. Bulk tumor genomic DNA constituted the template, at around 600 ng per sample. Far-apart biopsies, several per primary tumor, were taken during surgery. Before undergoing curative surgery, patients had newly diagnosed non-small cell lung cancer that was untreated. A word on this clonotype: This may stem from a read error, because a much larger clone lies one nucleotide away.

J gave up 5 bases and V 3 bases, and 10 bases lay outside the gene matches. Germline V CDR1 and CDR2: SQVTM, ANQGSEA. The CDR3 covers 15 residues. Multiplex PCR employing 32 V and 13 J primers generated amplicons of the TCR beta CDR3. TCRdb used MiXCR to reprocess the multiplex PCR reads, holding one entry per CDR3 protein. The profile covers about 5,700 distinct CDR3 sequences, with 21% appearing a single time and roughly 9.7% taken by the ten largest. The sequence derives from a woman aged 55-70 years with non-small cell lung cancer. This sequence joins TRBV29-1 and TRBJ2-5; 9 bases are shared with TRBD1. Sequencing was done on a sample of lung tumor tissue. The CDR3 protein is CSVEADRGREETQYF. CDR3 nucleotide sequence: TGCAGCGTTGAGGCGGACAGGGGACGAGAGGAGACCCAGTACTTC. Using reference TRBV29-1 and TRBJ2-5 for the parts outside the CDR3, the full variable domain is SAVISQKPSRDICQRGTSLTIQCQVDSQVTMMFWYRQQPGQSLTLIATANQGSEATYESGFVIDKFPISRPNLTFSTLTVSNMSPEDSSIYLCSVEADRGREETQYFGPGTRLLVL.